The 15 T cell receptor beta chains below were found in one sample sequenced in a study of blood T cell repertoires in COVID-19. Profiled with immunoSEQ multiplex PCR; TCRdb holds only in-frame clones, not every one. The table includes roughly 410,000 clones, 75% to 90% detected once. Sequencing was performed on peripheral blood. All receptors derive from a woman in her thirties or forties with COVID-19, enrolled during active disease.

V gene TRBV5-1 combines with J gene TRBJ1-5; D is perhaps TRBD1 (6 bases). CDR1 SGHRS and CDR2 YFSETQ come from the germline V gene. The CDR3 sequence is 15 residues long. The V gene lost 1 base and the J gene lost 2 bases, with 10 bases spanning the gap. Here the CDR3 DNA reads TGCGCCAGCAGCTTGTCGGGGGGCGGCAATCAGCCCCAGCATTTT. Its protein is CASSLSGGGNQPQHF.

The genes are TRBV5-8 and TRBJ2-6; D may be TRBD1 (6 bases). Trimming removed 2 bases from V and 1 base from J, with 22 bases in between. This CDR3 spans 20 amino acids. Germline V lookup: CDR1 SGHTS, CDR2 YDEGEE. In DNA form, the CDR3 reads TGTGCCAGCAGCTTCGGGGACATATCCTACGGCGGGTCTGGGGCCAACGTCCTGACTTTC. It codes for CASSFGDISYGGSGANVLTF.

This sequence joins TRBV7-9 and TRBJ1-4, with D perhaps TRBD1 (5 bases). The germline CDR1 and CDR2 sequences are SEHNR and FQNEAQ (reference sequence). The CDR3 extends over 15 amino acids. V was pared by 4 bases and J by 6 bases, with 15 bases between. CDR3 amino acids: CASSSQRGRDEKLFF. For the CDR3, the DNA is TGTGCCAGCAGCTCTCAACGGGGGAGGGATGAAAAACTGTTTTTT.

The chain carries TRBV27 and TRBJ1-2, with TRBD1 matching 9 bases. V gave up 5 bases and J gave up 7 bases; unmatched junction bases: 5. This CDR3 contains 13 residues. Germline V gene data show CDR1 as MNHEY and CDR2 as SMNVEV (reference sequence). The CDR3 loop reads CASSAGQGSGYTF. CDR3 DNA: TGTGCCAGCAGTGCGGGACAGGGTAGTGGCTACACCTTC.

The chain couples TRBV3-1 (or the pseudogene TRBV3-2) to TRBJ1-1; 7 positions agree with TRBD1. This CDR3 region has 14 residues. Germline assignment: CDR1 LGHDT and CDR2 YNNKEL (reference sequence). Unmatched junction bases numbered 3, after V lost 4 bases and J lost 1 base. CDR3 DNA: TGTGCCAGCAGCCGGACAGGAAAGAACACTGAAGCTTTCTTT. It is translated as CASSRTGKNTEAFF.

The chain links TRBV19 to TRBJ1-1; the D gene is possibly TRBD1 (6 bases). Trimming shortened V by 3 bases and J by 5 bases, and 10 bases separated the two germline ends. Germline CDR1 LNHDA, CDR2 SQIVND (reference sequence). This CDR3 spans 13 amino acids. In DNA form, the CDR3 reads TGTGCCAGTAGTATGGGGGCGAGGACTGAAGCTTTCTTT. Protein sequence: CASSMGARTEAFF.

The chain carries TRBV6-5 and TRBJ1-4, with D perhaps TRBD1 (6 bases). The CDR3 runs to 13 residues. Between the trimmed V and J ends, which lost 8 bases and 8 bases, there was a span of 15 bases. Germline V gene sequence: CDR1 MNHEY, CDR2 SVGAGI. The DNA for the CDR3 is TGTGCCAGCTCCTCACTAGACAGGGAAAAACTGTTTTTT. Amino acid sequence: CASSSLDREKLFF.

The chain couples TRBV7-2 to TRBJ1-2, with 8 bases matching TRBD1. The V gene's germline CDR1 is SGHTA and CDR2 FQGNSA. CDR3 size: 14 residues. V lost 4 bases, J lost 3 bases, and 4 bases stayed unmatched. The CDR3: CASSSDRADYGYTF. For the CDR3, the DNA is TGTGCCAGCAGCTCGGACAGGGCGGACTATGGCTACACCTTC.

This chain joins TRBV25-1 and TRBJ2-7; 8 bases line up with TRBD1. The V segment lost 5 bases and the J segment 5 bases; nucleotides outside the gene matches: 5. The length of the CDR3 is 13 residues. In germline, CDR1 is MGHDK, CDR2 SYGVNS. The CDR3 spells CASSWDRSNEQYF. For the CDR3, the DNA is TGTGCCAGCAGTTGGGACAGGTCAAACGAGCAGTACTTC.

This clone has only one observation. CDR3 protein: CASSPNPNPQGASSYEQYF. CDR3 DNA sequence: TGTGCCAGCAGCCCAAACCCGAACCCTCAGGGGGCGTCTAGCTACGAGCAGTACTTC. This rearrangement joins TRBV3-1 (or the pseudogene TRBV3-2) to TRBJ2-7; 8 bases line up with TRBD1. From germline, CDR1 is LGHDT and CDR2 YNNKEL (reference sequence). This CDR3 spans 19 amino acids. Unmatched junction bases numbered 20, after V lost 4 bases and J lost 3 bases.

As for this clone: Additional DNA sequences in this sample encode the identical CDR3. V usage is TRBV27 and J usage is TRBJ1-2; 7 bases align to TRBD1. CDR3 length equals 13 residues. The germline V gene encodes CDR1 MNHEY and CDR2 SMNVEV (reference sequence). J gave up 8 bases and V 5 bases, and 8 bases lay outside the gene matches. In DNA form, the CDR3 reads TGTGCCAGCAGTACGACAGGGTTGGAAGGCTACACCTTC. Translation gives CASSTTGLEGYTF.

This clone was detected once. The chain uses TRBV28 and TRBJ1-2; D perhaps matches TRBD1 (5 bases). Looked up from germline, CDR1 is MDHEN and CDR2 is SYDVKM. With 3 bases removed from V and 6 bases from J, the gap between germline ends came to 8 bases. There are 12 residues in the CDR3. The CDR3 DNA sequence: TGTGCCAGCAGTTTCCGGGGGAATGGCTACACCTTC. Translated: CASSFRGNGYTF.

This chain uses TRBV28 with TRBJ2-4; TRBD1 matches 7 bases. Germline assignment: CDR1 MDHEN and CDR2 SYDVKM. The CDR3 has 16 amino acids. V shed 8 bases, J shed 0 bases, and the junction held 10 bases outside the gene matches. The CDR3 DNA reads as TGTGCCAGCGAACGCCCAAGGGGGCTAGCCAAAAACATTCAGTACTTC. It codes for CASERPRGLAKNIQYF.

The chain uses TRBV4-1 and TRBJ2-5; 10 positions match TRBD2. Germline CDR1 reads MGHRA; CDR2 reads YSYEKL. The CDR3 covers 18 residues. J was trimmed by 3 bases and V by 0 bases; bases with no gene match: 10. For the CDR3, the DNA is TGCGCCAGCAGCCAAGACCCCCCCCTAGCGGGAGTCAAAGAGACCCAGTACTTC. Amino acids: CASSQDPPLAGVKETQYF.

J is TRBJ2-6 and V is TRBV30; 7 bases align to TRBD1. The V and J ends lost 7 bases and 4 bases, in that order; junction bases with no gene match: 7. Germline CDR1 and CDR2: GTSNPN and SVGIG (reference sequence). The CDR3 loop spans 14 amino acids. The CDR3 spells CASNRGSGANVLTF. CDR3 nucleotide sequence: TGTGCCTCCAACAGGGGCTCGGGGGCCAACGTCCTGACTTTC. The entire variable domain, with the rest obtained from reference TRBV30 and TRBJ2-6, is as follows: SQTIHQWPATLVQPVGSPLSLECTVEGTSNPNLYWYRQAAGRGLQLLFYSVGIGQISSEVPQNLSASRPQDRQFILSSKKLLLSDSGFYLCASNRGSGANVLTFGAGSRLTVL.